One and the same sample provided the 23 T cell receptor beta chains below, sequenced in a study of early T cells in non-severe SARS-CoV-2 infection. A single record per CDR3 protein comes from TCRdb applying MiXCR to the 5' RACE reads. The sample lists 50,000 to 75,000 distinct CDR3 sequences; about 12% were seen once. The sequences come from whole blood, collected at baseline. These receptors all come from an adult who was a healthcare worker with PCR-confirmed SARS-CoV-2 infection or an uninfected control (not recorded which). The donor label of this sample is uncertain.

The chain uses TRBV29-1 and TRBJ2-3; D call uncertain. This CDR3 comprises 13 residues. V lost 5 bases to trimming and J lost 0 bases, with 9 bases between them. CDR1 and CDR2 (germline): SQVTM, ANQGSEA. The CDR3 here is CSVPYGSTDTQYF. In DNA, the CDR3 is TGCAGCGTTCCTTACGGAAGCACAGATACGCAGTATTTT.

The J gene is TRBJ2-2, the V gene TRBV2; the D is unclear. Trimming left V 6 bases short and J 0 bases short, with 11 bases between. Germline V CDR1 and CDR2: SNHLY, FYNNEI. The CDR3 has 15 residues. CDR3 sequence (DNA): TGTGCCAGCAGCCCGACATCCGCGAACACCGGGGAGCTGTTTTTT. It is translated as CASSPTSANTGELFF.

The rearrangement links TRBV11-2 to TRBJ2-1, with 8 positions matching TRBD1. The V gene end was trimmed by 6 bases and the J gene end by 4 bases; junction bases not matched to a gene: 17. Germline V lookup: CDR1 SGHAT, CDR2 FQNNGV. This CDR3 has 18 amino acids. The DNA of the CDR3 is TGTGCCAGCAGTTATAGCCGGGACAGGATCCCCAGATACAATGAGCAGTTCTTC. Translation: CASSYSRDRIPRYNEQFF.

This chain uses TRBV5-1 with TRBJ2-2; no clear D. Trimming stripped 0 bases from V and 7 bases from J, with 10 bases between. This CDR3 has 14 amino acids. Germline CDR1 is SGHRS and CDR2 is YFSETQ. For the CDR3, the DNA is TGCGCCAGCAGCTTGGTAGAGAGTAGCGGGGAGCTGTTTTTT. Amino acids: CASSLVESSGELFF. Full variable domain (outside the CDR3, taken from reference TRBV5-1 and TRBJ2-2): KAGVTQTPRYLIKTRGQQVTLSCSPISGHRSVSWYQQTPGQGLQFLFEYFSETQRNKGNFPGRFSGRQFSNSRSEMNVSTLELGDSALYLCASSLVESSGELFFGEGSRLTVL.

This clonotype turned up a few times. V gene TRBV2 combines with J gene TRBJ2-5; unclear D gene. V lost 11 bases, J lost 2 bases, and 9 bases lay in between. Germline values: CDR1 SNHLY, CDR2 FYNNEI. This CDR3 contains 11 residues. CDR3 bases: TGTGCCGGACGACCGCAAGAGACCCAGTACTTC. It specifies CAGRPQETQYF.

This clonotype was observed many times. The chain combines TRBV20-1 with TRBJ2-2, with TRBD2 matching 7 bases. CDR3 length: 14 residues. Losses at the gene ends were 6 bases for V and 1 base for J; bases not matched to a gene: 5. The germline CDR1 and CDR2 sequences are DFQATT and SNEGSKA (reference sequence). The CDR3 is CSATGTKNTGELFF. CDR3 DNA: TGCAGTGCGACCGGGACTAAGAACACCGGGGAGCTGTTTTTT.

The CDR3 loop is CASSFVSGSRKETQYF. The CDR3 DNA reads as TGTGCCAGCAGTTTTGTTAGCGGGAGCCGAAAAGAGACCCAGTACTTC. The gene calls are TRBV7-2 and TRBJ2-5; the match to TRBD2 covers 9 bases. V lost 6 bases to trimming and J lost 3 bases; unmatched junction nucleotides: 11. Germline V gives CDR1 SGHTA, CDR2 FQGNSA. CDR3 length: 16 amino acids.

The V call is TRBV2, the J call TRBJ2-5; 13 nucleotides agree with TRBD2. V shed 6 bases and J 5 bases; nucleotides not matched to a gene: 6. CDR3 length equals 15 residues. Germline assignment: CDR1 SNHLY and CDR2 FYNNEI. Here the CDR3 reads CASRKTSGGAETQYF. The CDR3 region has the DNA TGTGCCAGCAGGAAAACTAGCGGGGGGGCGGAGACCCAGTACTTC.

The rearrangement joins TRBV30 to TRBJ2-1; D is perhaps TRBD1 or TRBD2 (5 bases each). Germline V gene sequence: CDR1 GTSNPN, CDR2 SVGIG (reference sequence). Trimming removed 1 base from V and 3 bases from J, with 13 bases in between. The CDR3 runs 15 residues. CDR3 region: CAWSAVWGSYNEQFF. CDR3 coding DNA: TGTGCCTGGAGTGCCGTGTGGGGGAGCTACAATGAGCAGTTCTTC.

The sample holds a few counts of this clonotype. The chain links TRBV19 to TRBJ2-2; D is unresolved. Trimming cost V 7 bases and J 0 bases, with 12 bases left between them. This CDR3 is 15 amino acids long. The germline V gene has CDR1 LNHDA and CDR2 SQIVND (reference sequence). CDR3 nucleotide sequence: TGTGCCAGTACACATCAGAATCCGAACACCGGGGAGCTGTTTTTT. Amino acids: CASTHQNPNTGELFF.

This clonotype occurred a few times. The chain is built from TRBV7-2 and TRBJ2-3; TRBD2 might be the D (5 bases). V was clipped by 1 base and J by 2 bases, with 10 bases between them. Germline CDR1 and CDR2: SGHTA and FQGNSA. The CDR3 runs to 15 residues. The CDR3 is CASSLDSGNTDTQYF. As DNA, the CDR3 is TGTGCCAGCAGCTTAGACTCGGGAAACACAGATACGCAGTATTTT.

This clonotype showed up many times. V usage is TRBV11-2 and J usage is TRBJ1-6; weak D call: TRBD1 (6 bases). The germline gives CDR1 SGHAT, CDR2 FQNNGV. This CDR3 is 14 amino acids long. V shed 3 bases and J shed 8 bases, with 11 bases lying between them. CDR3 in DNA: TGTGCCAGCAGCTTCACAGGGACCCATTCACCCCTCCACTTT. Its translation is CASSFTGTHSPLHF.

This clonotype was counted only a few times. The gene calls are TRBV24-1 and TRBJ2-5; 9 bases match TRBD1. The germline V gene has CDR1 KGHDR and CDR2 SFDVKD. With 3 bases clipped from V and 4 bases from J, the junction kept 11 bases outside the gene matches. The length of the CDR3 is 17 residues. The CDR3 DNA sequence: TGTGCCACCAGTGATCCCGCCCGGGACAGGGCGAGAGAGACCCAGTACTTC. This translates into CATSDPARDRARETQYF.

The chain's CDR3 is CASRLAPANRVGPKNIQYF. The CDR3, as DNA: TGTGCAAGTCGCTTAGCGCCCGCTAACAGGGTAGGGCCCAAAAACATTCAGTACTTC. The chain carries TRBV12-2 and TRBJ2-4; whether TRBD1, the table's D call, matches the DNA was not checked. TRBV12-2 is designated a pseudogene. This CDR3 spans 19 amino acids.

This clonotype was picked up a small number of times. This chain connects TRBV18 to TRBJ1-3; no clear D gene. Germline V lookup: CDR1 KGHSH, CDR2 LQKENI. The germline V and J ends were trimmed by 3 bases and 8 bases, with 8 bases remaining between them. The CDR3 is 12 amino acids. In DNA form, the CDR3 reads TGTGCCAGCTCACCGTCGTTGGACACCATATATTTT. This encodes CASSPSLDTIYF.

This clonotype has just a few counts. V gene TRBV12-2 combines with J gene TRBJ1-6; the table's D gene call, TRBD1, was not cross checked with the DNA. TRBV12-2 is marked as a pseudogene. This CDR3 has 21 amino acids. The CDR3 sequence is CASRPSLSKFGGRSNNSPLHF. The CDR3 nucleotides are TGTGCAAGTCGCCCTAGCTTGTCCAAGTTCGGGGGGCGGAGCAATAATTCACCCCTCCACTTT.

This clonotype occurred many times. The chain carries TRBV2 and TRBJ1-1; D remains unclear. Germline V gene data show CDR1 as SNHLY and CDR2 as FYNNEI. This CDR3 has 16 amino acids. The V gene lost 2 bases and the J gene lost 7 bases, with 20 bases spanning the gap. The CDR3 reads CASSEKPYSNPLEAFF. The DNA for the CDR3 is TGTGCCAGCAGTGAAAAGCCTTACAGCAACCCCCTTGAAGCTTTCTTT.

V and J are TRBV3-1 and TRBJ2-5, with a weak D call TRBD1 (6 bases). Germline loops: CDR1 LGHDT, CDR2 YNNKEL (reference sequence). The CDR3 extends over 14 amino acids. Deletions cut 3 bases from V and 2 bases from J, with 10 bases between. The CDR3 DNA sequence: TGTGCCAGCAGCCAGGGACAACAACAAGAGACCCAGTACTTC. Amino acid sequence: CASSQGQQQETQYF.

On this clonotype: An end of the junction differs from the germline gene, which may be a read error. The chain uses TRBV10-3 and TRBJ2-3, with D maybe TRBD1 (6 bases). The CDR3 extends over 12 amino acids. CDR1 is ENHRY, CDR2 SYGVKD, per germline. The CDR3 DNA is TGTGGCATCGGGGACCAGGGGGATACGCAGTATTTT. The encoded protein is CGIGDQGDTQYF.

The genes are TRBV29-1 and TRBJ1-5; D perhaps matches TRBD1 (6 bases). V lost 6 bases and J lost 11, with 14 bases in between. Germline V gene sequence: CDR1 SQVTM, CDR2 ANQGSEA. The CDR3 has 11 amino acids. DNA for the CDR3: TGCAGCGTATCAACAGGGAAGGCCCAGCATTTT. Its protein is CSVSTGKAQHF.

This chain joins TRBV18 and TRBJ1-5; weak D call: TRBD1 (5 bases). Trimming stripped 1 base from V and 5 bases from J, with 12 bases between. CDR3 length: 15 amino acids. Looked up from germline, CDR1 is KGHSH and CDR2 is LQKENI. The CDR3 DNA is TGTGCCAGCTCACCACGCAGGGAGGCCGATCAGCCCCAGCATTTT. As protein: CASSPRREADQPQHF.

This clonotype was seen many times. This chain uses TRBV7-8 with TRBJ2-1; D remains ambiguous. Germline CDR1 is SGHVS and CDR2 is FQNEAQ. V was shortened by 6 bases and J by 6 bases, with 18 bases between the two germline ends. The CDR3 totals 15 residues. This CDR3 is CASSHSRDLSNEQFF. In nucleotides, the CDR3 is TGTGCCAGCAGTCATTCAAGGGATCTTTCCAATGAGCAGTTCTTC.

The chain carries TRBV4-1 and TRBJ2-6; D not certain. CDR1 MGHRA and CDR2 YSYEKL come from the germline V gene. The length of the CDR3 is 15 residues. Deletions cut 5 bases from V and 1 base from J, with 9 bases between. The CDR3 region is CASSSWPSGANVLTF. The DNA for the CDR3 is TGCGCCAGCAGCTCCTGGCCTTCTGGGGCCAACGTCCTGACTTTC.